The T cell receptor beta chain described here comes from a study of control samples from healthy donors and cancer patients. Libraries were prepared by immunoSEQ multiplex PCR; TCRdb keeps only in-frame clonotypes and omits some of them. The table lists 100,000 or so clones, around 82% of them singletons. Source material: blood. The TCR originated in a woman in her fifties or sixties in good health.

The CDR3 loop is CASSPELAGDAETQYF. CDR3 bases: TGTGCCAGCAGCCCTGAACTAGCGGGGGACGCAGAGACCCAGTACTTC. This chain joins TRBV5-4 and TRBJ2-5, with 11 nucleotides matching TRBD2. The CDR3 covers 16 residues. With V trimmed by 4 bases and J by 4 bases, 9 bases remained unmatched. In germline, CDR1 is SGHNT, CDR2 YYREEE (reference sequence).